This T cell receptor (beta chain) was documented in a study of T cell changes during pregnancy in multiple sclerosis. Data came from immunoSEQ multiplex PCR; TCRdb stores just in-frame clones and leaves some out. The sample lists about 28,000 clones, about 92% occurring once. Trimming removed 0 bases at V and 1 base at J, with 13 bases between. The germline gives CDR1 SGHNT, CDR2 YYREEE (reference sequence). This CDR3 contains 16 residues. The receptor's source is a female donor in good health, enrolled as a control in a pregnancy study. The chain recombines TRBV5-4 with TRBJ1-1; D gene unclear. The sample was peripheral blood, taken in the first trimester of pregnancy. CDR3: CASSLAKRTKNTEAFF. The CDR3 region has the DNA TGTGCCAGCAGCTTGGCCAAGCGCACGAAGAACACTGAAGCTTTCTTT.